Below, one T cell receptor (beta chain) is given with its context. An end of the junction does not agree with germline; a read error may underlie this. Original analysis: The assay estimated nucleated cells by amplifying reference gene primers. Libraries were prepared by immunoSEQ multiplex PCR; TCRdb keeps only in-frame clonotypes and omits some of them. The D gene and trimming were derived from the DNA, and the V and J assignments and clone size from that table. The table records under 200,000 clones, about four fifths of them present only once. The data are from a study of blood T cell repertoires in COVID-19. This CDR3 has 14 amino acids. Germline CDR1 and CDR2: MNHEY and SMNVEV (reference sequence). The study drew participants aged about 18 to 89 years from around 24 US areas. Clinical histories supplied by participants themselves formed the basis of cohort assignment. Cohort 3 recovered donors had two negative PCRs, clearance, or symptom resolution.

The chain carries TRBV27 and TRBJ2-7; 9 bases are a match to TRBD1. The receptor was derived from a man aged 50-59 years who had recovered from COVID-19. Sequenced: PBMCs or T cells enriched from blood (not recorded which). The DNA of the CDR3 is TGTGCCAGTAAAATACAGGGGGCAGCCTACAAGCAGTACTTC. Its translation is CASKIQGAAYKQYF.